The source of this T cell receptor beta chain is a study of shared clonotypes between healthy human individuals. TCRdb's copy holds only in-frame clones and misses some; the assay was immunoSEQ multiplex PCR. The table has millions of clones, more than 80% seen once; the top ten hold 0.14%. Of note for this clone: Its target is not known. This sample also contains other DNA sequences that code for the same CDR3.

Study-level findings and limits: Rarefaction showed that sequencing of sorted subsets was incomplete (despite large depth).

Per germline, CDR1 SGDLS and CDR2 YYNGEE. The CDR3 covers 11 residues. Trimming stripped 0 bases from V and 6 bases from J, with 2 bases between. The chain couples TRBV9 to TRBJ2-3; D call uncertain. Material for sequencing was naive CD4+ T cells sorted from blood. As for subset: CD45RA+ positively selected. This receptor was obtained from a man younger than 30 in good health. The CDR3: CASSVGDTQYF. The CDR3 DNA follows: TGTGCCAGCAGCGTAGGTGATACGCAGTATTTT.